These 5 T cell receptor beta chains were sequenced from one sample in a study of T cell changes during pregnancy in multiple sclerosis. This table comes from immunoSEQ multiplex PCR, and its TCRdb copy is limited to in-frame clones, with some not included. The table records roughly 40,000 clones, approximately 94% of them present only once. The material sequenced was peripheral blood, taken in the third trimester of pregnancy. Source of these receptors: a female donor with multiple sclerosis, enrolled in a pregnancy study.

V and J are TRBV11-2 and TRBJ2-3; D is unclear. The CDR3 is 16 amino acids. CDR1 and CDR2 (germline): SGHAT, FQNNGV. The germline V and J ends were trimmed by 5 bases and 2 bases, with 17 bases remaining between them. The CDR3 is CASSDSRFFSTDTQYF. The CDR3, as DNA: TGTGCCAGCAGCGATTCGCGGTTCTTTTCCACAGATACGCAGTATTTT.

Details on this clone: Other DNA sequences in the sample encode the same CDR3. The CDR3 region is CASSIGRNTEAFF. The DNA of the CDR3 is TGTGCCAGTAGTATAGGGAGGAACACTGAAGCTTTCTTT. V and J are TRBV19 and TRBJ1-1, with D unresolved. Trimming shortened V by 1 base and J by 1 base, and 4 bases separated the two germline ends. CDR3 size: 13 residues. Germline V gives CDR1 LNHDA, CDR2 SQIVND (reference sequence).

This clone was seen just once. The CDR3 sequence is CASSSGQGRREQYF. CDR3 sequence (DNA): TGTGCCAGCAGCTCAGGACAGGGCCGTAGGGAGCAGTACTTC. This chain connects TRBV5-4 to TRBJ2-7, with 8 nucleotides matching TRBD1. V lost 3 bases, J lost 7 bases, and 9 bases stayed unmatched. Germline V CDR1 and CDR2: SGHNT, YYREEE (reference sequence). This CDR3 has 14 amino acids.

This chain uses TRBV6-1 with TRBJ2-3; 9 nucleotides line up with TRBD2. CDR1 is MNHNS and CDR2 is SASEGT in the germline V gene. The CDR3 is 15 residues long. J was trimmed by 0 bases and V by 2 bases; bases with no gene match: 0. The CDR3 nucleotides read TGTGCCAGCAGTGAACTAGCGGGAAGCACAGATACGCAGTATTTT. It yields the protein CASSELAGSTDTQYF.

The chain combines TRBV28 with TRBJ2-1; D is ambiguous. Germline V gene lookup returns CDR1 MDHEN and CDR2 SYDVKM. The CDR3 loop spans 14 amino acids. The V end lost 6 bases, the J end lost 0 bases, and 9 bases lay between the germline ends. The CDR3 nucleotides read TGTGCCAGCAGCCTCGGTAGCTCCTACAATGAGCAGTTCTTC. This translates into CASSLGSSYNEQFF.